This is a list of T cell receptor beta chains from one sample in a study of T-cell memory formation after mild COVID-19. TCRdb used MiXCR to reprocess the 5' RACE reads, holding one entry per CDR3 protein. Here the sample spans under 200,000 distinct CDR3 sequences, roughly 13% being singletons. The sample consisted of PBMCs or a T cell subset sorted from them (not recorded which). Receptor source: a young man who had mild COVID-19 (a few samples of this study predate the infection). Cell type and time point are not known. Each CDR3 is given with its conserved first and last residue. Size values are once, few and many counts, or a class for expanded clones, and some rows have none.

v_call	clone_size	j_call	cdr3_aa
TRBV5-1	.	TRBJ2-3	CASSLNDPLRDTQYF
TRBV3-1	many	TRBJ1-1	CASSQARNTEAFF
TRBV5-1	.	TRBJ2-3	CASSLTHRQSSTDTQYF
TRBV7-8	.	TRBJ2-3	CASSLAWGKTDTQYF
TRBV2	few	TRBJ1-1	CASSPRQGSTEAFF
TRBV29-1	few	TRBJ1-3	CTFKGTGNTIYF
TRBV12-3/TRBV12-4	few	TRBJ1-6	CASSTAENSPLHF
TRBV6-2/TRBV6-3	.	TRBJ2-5	CASRRLANQETQYF
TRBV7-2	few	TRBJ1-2	CASSIQGSGYGYTF
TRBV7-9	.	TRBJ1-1	CASSTDWTGGNTEAFF
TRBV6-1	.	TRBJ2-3	CASRSQGARTDTQYF
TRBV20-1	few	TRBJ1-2	CSAIGPGGYTF
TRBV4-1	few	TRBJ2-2	CASSPTRQGSGELFF
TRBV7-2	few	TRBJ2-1	CASSIGAYNEQFF
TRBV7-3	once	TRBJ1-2	CASSAGQGANYGYTF
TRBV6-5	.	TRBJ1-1	CASSSLHLGAFF
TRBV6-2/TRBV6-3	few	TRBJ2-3	CASTPGTGGPGPQYF
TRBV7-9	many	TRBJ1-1	CASSSRGTLDTEAFF
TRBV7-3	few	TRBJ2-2	CASSFGQGTGELFF
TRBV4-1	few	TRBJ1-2	CASSQESDRVYYGYTF
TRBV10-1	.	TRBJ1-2	CASSESGGYGYTF
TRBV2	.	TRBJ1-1	CASSLQGSRDTEAFF
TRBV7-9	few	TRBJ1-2	CASSLEGGLGYTF
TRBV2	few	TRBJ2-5	CASSESGTAIQETQYF
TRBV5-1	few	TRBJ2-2	CASSGQGDPGELFF
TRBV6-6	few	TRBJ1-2	CASSYSHQRNYGYTF
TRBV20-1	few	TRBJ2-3	CSARTGRLRTDTQYF
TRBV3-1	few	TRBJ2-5	CASSPSAAGTSGQETQYF
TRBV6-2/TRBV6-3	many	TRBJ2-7	CASSSQVGYEQYF
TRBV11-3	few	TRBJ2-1	CASSKAGYNEQFF
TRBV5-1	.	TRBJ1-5	CAISLAYGRHSNQPQHF
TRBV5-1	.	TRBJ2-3	CASSSSSPGTGGMWTDTQYF
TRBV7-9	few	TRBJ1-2	CASSLYTGGSVYGYTF
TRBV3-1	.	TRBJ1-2	CASSPHTGGPGYTF